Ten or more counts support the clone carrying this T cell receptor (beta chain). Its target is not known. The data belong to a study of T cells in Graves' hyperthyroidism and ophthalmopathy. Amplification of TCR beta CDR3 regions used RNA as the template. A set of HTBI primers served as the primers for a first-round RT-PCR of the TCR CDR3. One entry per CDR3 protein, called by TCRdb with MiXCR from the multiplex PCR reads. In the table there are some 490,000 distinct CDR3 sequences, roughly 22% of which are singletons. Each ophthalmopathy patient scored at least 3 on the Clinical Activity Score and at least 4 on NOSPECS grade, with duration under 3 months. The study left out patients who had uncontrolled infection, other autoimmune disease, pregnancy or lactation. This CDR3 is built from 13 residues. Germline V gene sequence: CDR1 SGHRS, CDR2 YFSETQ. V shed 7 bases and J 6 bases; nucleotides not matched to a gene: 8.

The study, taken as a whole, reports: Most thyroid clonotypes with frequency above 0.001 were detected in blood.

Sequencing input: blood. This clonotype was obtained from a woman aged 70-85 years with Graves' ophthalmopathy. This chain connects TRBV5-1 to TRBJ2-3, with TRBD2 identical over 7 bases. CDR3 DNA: TGCGCCAGCCTCAGCGGAGCGGGGGATACGCAGTATTTT. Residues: CASLSGAGDTQYF.